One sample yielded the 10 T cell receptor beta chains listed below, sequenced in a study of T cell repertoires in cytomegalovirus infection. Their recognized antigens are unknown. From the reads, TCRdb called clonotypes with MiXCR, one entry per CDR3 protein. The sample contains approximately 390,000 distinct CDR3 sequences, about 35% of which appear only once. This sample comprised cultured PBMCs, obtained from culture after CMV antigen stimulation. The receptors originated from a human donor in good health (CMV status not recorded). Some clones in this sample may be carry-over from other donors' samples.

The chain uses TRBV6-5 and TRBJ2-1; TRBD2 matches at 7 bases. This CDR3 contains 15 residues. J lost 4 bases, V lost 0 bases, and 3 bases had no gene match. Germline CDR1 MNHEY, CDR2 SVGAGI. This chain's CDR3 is CASSYSGEGYNEQFF. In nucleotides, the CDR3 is TGTGCCAGCAGTTACTCGGGGGAGGGGTACAATGAGCAGTTCTTC.

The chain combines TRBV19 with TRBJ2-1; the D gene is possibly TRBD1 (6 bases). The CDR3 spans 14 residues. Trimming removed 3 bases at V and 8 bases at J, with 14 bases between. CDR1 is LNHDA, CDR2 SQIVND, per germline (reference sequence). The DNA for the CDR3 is TGTGCCAGTAGTATGCAGGGGTCCCGGGATGAGCAGTTCTTC. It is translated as CASSMQGSRDEQFF.

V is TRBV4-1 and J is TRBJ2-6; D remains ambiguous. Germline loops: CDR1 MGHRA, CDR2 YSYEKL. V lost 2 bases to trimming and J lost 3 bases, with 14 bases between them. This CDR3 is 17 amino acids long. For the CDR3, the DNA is TGCGCCAGCAGCCAAACGATGGGTGCTTTTGGGGCCAACGTCCTGACTTTC. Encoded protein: CASSQTMGAFGANVLTF.

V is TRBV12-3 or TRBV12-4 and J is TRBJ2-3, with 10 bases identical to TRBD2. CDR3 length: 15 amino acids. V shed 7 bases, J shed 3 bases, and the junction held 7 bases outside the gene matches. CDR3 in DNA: TGTGCCAGCACCGATGGACTAGCGGTAACAGATACGCAGTATTTT. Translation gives CASTDGLAVTDTQYF.

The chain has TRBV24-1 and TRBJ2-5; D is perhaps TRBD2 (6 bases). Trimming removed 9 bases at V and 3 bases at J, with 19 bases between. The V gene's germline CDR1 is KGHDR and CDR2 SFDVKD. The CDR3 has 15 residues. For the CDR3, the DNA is TGTGCCACCCCAGGATATGGAGGGAAGGAAGAGACCCAGTACTTC. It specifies CATPGYGGKEETQYF.

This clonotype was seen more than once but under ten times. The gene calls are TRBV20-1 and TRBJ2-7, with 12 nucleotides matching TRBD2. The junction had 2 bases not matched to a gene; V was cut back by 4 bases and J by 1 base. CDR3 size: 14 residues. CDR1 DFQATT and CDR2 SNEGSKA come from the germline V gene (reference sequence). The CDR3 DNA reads TGCAGTGCTAAAACTAGCGGGAGGTCCTACGAGCAGTACTTC. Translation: CSAKTSGRSYEQYF.

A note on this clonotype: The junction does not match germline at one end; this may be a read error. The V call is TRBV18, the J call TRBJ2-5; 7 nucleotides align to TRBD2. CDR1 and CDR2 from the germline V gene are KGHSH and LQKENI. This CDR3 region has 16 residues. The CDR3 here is CASSPNSGLLQETRYF. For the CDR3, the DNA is TGTGCCAGCTCACCTAACTCGGGACTACTCCAAGAGACCCGGTACTTC.

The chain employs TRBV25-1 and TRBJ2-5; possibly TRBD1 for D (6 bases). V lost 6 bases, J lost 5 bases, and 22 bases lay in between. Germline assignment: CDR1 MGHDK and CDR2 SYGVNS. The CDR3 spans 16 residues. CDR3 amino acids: CASSALTWGQRETQYF. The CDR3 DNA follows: TGTGCCAGCAGCGCCCTCACTTGGGGGCAAAGGGAGACCCAGTACTTC.

The CDR3 nucleotides read TGTGCCAGCAGCTCCGAGTACTCCAACTATGGCTACACCTTC. Protein: CASSSEYSNYGYTF. The rearrangement joins TRBV7-2 to TRBJ1-2; D gene unclear. Germline lookup yields CDR1 SGHTA and CDR2 FQGNSA. V lost 4 bases and J lost 2, with 11 bases in between. The CDR3 is made up of 14 amino acids. Full variable domain (remainder filled in from reference TRBV7-2 and TRBJ1-2): GAGVSQSPSNKVTEKGKDVELRCDPISGHTALYWYRQSLGQGLEFLIYFQGNSAPDKSGLPSDRFSAERTGGSVSTLTIQRTQQEDSAVYLCASSSEYSNYGYTFGSGTRLTVV.

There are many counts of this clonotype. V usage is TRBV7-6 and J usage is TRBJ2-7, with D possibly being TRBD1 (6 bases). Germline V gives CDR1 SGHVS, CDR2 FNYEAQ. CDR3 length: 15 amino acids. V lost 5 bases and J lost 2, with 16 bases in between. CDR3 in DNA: TGTGCCAGCAGCGAGAGTCCCGGGGACACCTACGAGCAGTACTTC. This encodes CASSESPGDTYEQYF.